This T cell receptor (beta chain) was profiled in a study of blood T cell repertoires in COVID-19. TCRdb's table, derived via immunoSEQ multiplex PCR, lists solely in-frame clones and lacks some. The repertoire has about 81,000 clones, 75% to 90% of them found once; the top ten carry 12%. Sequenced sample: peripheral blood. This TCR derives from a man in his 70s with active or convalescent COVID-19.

CDR3: CASSTTGGGNYEQYF. DNA of the CDR3: TGCGCCAGCAGCACCACGGGGGGCGGAAACTACGAGCAGTACTTC. This sequence joins TRBV5-1 and TRBJ2-7; D is possibly TRBD2 (7 bases). Trimming removed 4 bases at V and 3 bases at J, with 17 bases between. Germline CDR1 and CDR2: SGHRS and YFSETQ. This CDR3 has 15 residues. Drawing the rest from reference TRBV5-1 and TRBJ2-7, the complete variable domain is KAGVTQTPRYLIKTRGQQVTLSCSPISGHRSVSWYQQTPGQGLQFLFEYFSETQRNKGNFPGRFSGRQFSNSRSEMNVSTLELGDSALYLCASSTTGGGNYEQYFGPGTRLTVT.